The 24 T cell receptor beta chains reported below all come from one sample, sequenced in a study of cytomegalovirus exposure and HLA in healthy donors. It was with 60 Vbeta and 13 Jbeta primers that the PCR ran. Here immunoSEQ multiplex PCR was the method, and the copy in TCRdb shows in-frame clones only, minus some. In the table there are around 130,000 clones, 8% to 9.5% of which are singletons. The sequenced sample was PBMCs. These receptors were obtained from a man aged 35-49 years in good health and CMV-seronegative.

This clone was seen a few times. The chain carries TRBV15 and TRBJ1-5; 7 positions agree with TRBD1. Germline CDR1 LNHNV, CDR2 YYDKDF (reference sequence). The CDR3 spans 16 residues. Germline trimming cut 1 base from V and 4 bases from J; bases unmatched to any gene: 7. CDR3 amino acids: CATSRGGGGSNQPQHF. Written as DNA, the CDR3 is TGTGCCACCAGCAGAGGAGGAGGGGGCAGTAATCAGCCCCAGCATTTT.

This clone has more than one count but fewer than ten. The chain uses TRBV10-1 and TRBJ1-2, with D uncertain. The V and J ends lost 7 bases and 0 bases respectively, with 18 bases between them. Germline V gene data show CDR1 as WNHNN and CDR2 as SYGVQD (reference sequence). CDR3 size: 16 residues. The DNA of the CDR3 is TGCGCCAGCACACACCCGGGGAGGCCGGCTAACTATGGCTACACCTTC. It codes for CASTHPGRPANYGYTF.

This clone was seen a few times. The rearrangement joins TRBV7-2 to TRBJ2-7; TRBD1 matches 7 bases. In germline, CDR1 is SGHTA, CDR2 FQGNSA. The trim removed 5 bases at V and 0 bases at J, leaving 7 bases unmatched. This CDR3 comprises 15 residues. The CDR3 sequence is CASSTNPGGSYEQYF. CDR3 nucleotide sequence: TGTGCCAGCAGCACCAATCCAGGGGGCTCCTACGAGCAGTACTTC. The full variable domain, in which reference TRBV7-2 and TRBJ2-7 provide the parts outside the CDR3, is GAGVSQSPSNKVTEKGKDVELRCDPISGHTALYWYRQSLGQGLEFLIYFQGNSAPDKSGLPSDRFSAERTGGSVSTLTIQRTQQEDSAVYLCASSTNPGGSYEQYFGPGTRLTVT.

This clone was seen a few times. V and J are TRBV5-6 and TRBJ2-1; D uncertain. Trimming removed 4 bases at V and 0 bases at J, with 11 bases between. The CDR3 has 15 amino acids. CDR1 is SGHDT and CDR2 is YYEEEE in the germline V gene. The chain's CDR3 is CASSRRLLSYNEQFF. As DNA, the CDR3 is TGTGCCAGCAGCCGGAGACTCCTCTCCTACAATGAGCAGTTCTTC. Full variable domain (rest looked up from reference TRBV5-6 and TRBJ2-1): DAGVTQSPTHLIKTRGQQVTLRCSPKSGHDTVSWYQQALGQGPQFIFQYYEEEERQRGNFPDRFSGHQFPNYSSELNVNALLLGDSALYLCASSRRLLSYNEQFFGPGTRLTVL.

This clone was observed a handful of times. The CDR3 region has the DNA TGTGCCAGCTCGGGACTTAGGCTGGACTATGGCTACACCTTC. Translated: CASSGLRLDYGYTF. The rearrangement links TRBV6-6 to TRBJ1-2, with a tentative D call TRBD1 (5 bases). The CDR3 totals 14 residues. The V end lost 8 bases, the J end lost 3 bases, and 16 bases lay between the germline ends. Germline CDR1 reads MNHNY; CDR2 reads SVGAGI (reference sequence).

This chain joins TRBV6-4 and TRBJ1-5, with D perhaps matching TRBD1 (5 bases). The CDR3 is 16 amino acids. Trimming took 6 bases from V and 7 from J, leaving 22 bases between them. CDR1 and CDR2 (germline): MRHNA, SNTAGT. CDR3 nucleotide sequence: TGTGCCAGCAGGACTGACAGTCGGCCGCTTAAGCAGCCCCAGCATTTT. Protein product: CASRTDSRPLKQPQHF.

This clone has just a few counts. V and J are TRBV6-1 and TRBJ1-5; D might be TRBD1 (5 bases). The CDR3 consists of 14 residues. Per germline, CDR1 MNHNS and CDR2 SASEGT. Between the trimmed V and J ends, which lost 10 bases and 2 bases, there was a span of 15 bases. CDR3 in DNA: TGTGCCACCGAATCTTGGGGGGGCAATCAGCCCCAGCATTTT. This gives the protein CATESWGGNQPQHF.

This chain links TRBV4-2 with TRBJ1-5, with D hard to call. CDR3 length: 15 amino acids. The germline V gene has CDR1 LGHNA and CDR2 YNFKEQ. V was cut by 3 bases and J by 2 bases, with 11 bases left in between. DNA for the CDR3: TGTGCCAGCAGCCAGAGAGGAGGAGGCAATCAGCCCCAGCATTTT. This sequence encodes CASSQRGGGNQPQHF.

This chain uses TRBV5-1 with TRBJ1-4; 9 bases fit TRBD1. Trimming removed 3 bases from V and 10 bases from J; junction bases left unmatched: 7. This CDR3 is 14 amino acids long. Germline values: CDR1 SGHRS, CDR2 YFSETQ. CDR3 in amino acids: CASSSTGGGGKLFF. The CDR3 bases are TGCGCCAGCAGCTCTACAGGGGGCGGCGGAAAACTGTTTTTT.

This clone was seen only a few times. The rearrangement uses TRBV5-1 and TRBJ2-7, with 9 bases lining up with TRBD1. Per the germline V gene, CDR1 is SGHRS and CDR2 is YFSETQ. The CDR3 has 13 residues. Trimming removed 4 bases from V and 7 bases from J; junction bases left unmatched: 6. CDR3: CASSIPGQGEQYF. The DNA of the CDR3 is TGCGCCAGCAGCATCCCGGGACAGGGAGAGCAGTACTTC.

The CDR3: CASSPLDREDTQYF. The CDR3 DNA reads TGCGCCAGCAGCCCCCTGGACAGGGAAGATACGCAGTATTTT. The chain combines TRBV4-1 with TRBJ2-3; 8 bases agree with TRBD1. Germline V lookup: CDR1 MGHRA, CDR2 YSYEKL. The J segment lost 5 bases and the V segment lost 4 bases, leaving 5 bases of the junction unmatched. The CDR3 is 14 residues long.

This clone occurred a few times. This chain links TRBV5-6 with TRBJ1-5, with D unresolved. The CDR3 totals 12 residues. Trimming pared 0 bases from V and 7 bases from J, leaving 5 bases between. The germline V gene has CDR1 SGHDT and CDR2 YYEEEE. The CDR3 nucleotides read TGTGCCAGCAGCTTGGGGGAGCAGCCCCAGCATTTT. The encoded protein is CASSLGEQPQHF. The full variable domain, completed using reference TRBV5-6 and TRBJ1-5, is DAGVTQSPTHLIKTRGQQVTLRCSPKSGHDTVSWYQQALGQGPQFIFQYYEEEERQRGNFPDRFSGHQFPNYSSELNVNALLLGDSALYLCASSLGEQPQHFGDGTRLSIL.

This clone came up a few times. The chain recombines TRBV6-1 with TRBJ1-2; D ambiguous. The CDR3 has 13 residues. The V gene's germline CDR1 is MNHNS and CDR2 SASEGT. With 1 base removed from V and 7 bases from J, the gap between germline ends came to 10 bases. The CDR3 DNA reads as TGTGCCAGCAGTGAAGGTCGGTCTATTGGCTACACCTTC. Its translation: CASSEGRSIGYTF.

This clone was seen only a few times. The rearrangement links TRBV7-2 to TRBJ2-2; possible D gene TRBD1, 6 bases. The CDR3 sequence is 16 residues long. The germline V gene encodes CDR1 SGHTA and CDR2 FQGNSA. The V and J ends lost 4 bases and 2 bases respectively, with 14 bases between them. CDR3 region: CASSYAGTKNTGELFF. The CDR3 nucleotides are TGTGCCAGCAGCTACGCCGGGACAAAAAACACCGGGGAGCTGTTTTTT.

This clone was picked up a small number of times. The chain links TRBV6-1 to TRBJ1-1, with TRBD1 matching 7 bases. CDR3 length: 12 residues. J was trimmed by 12 bases and V by 4 bases; bases with no gene match: 8. Per germline, CDR1 MNHNS and CDR2 SASEGT. The CDR3 loop reads CASSGGGVGSFF. The CDR3, as DNA: TGTGCCAGCAGTGGAGGGGGCGTCGGGTCTTTCTTT.

The V call is TRBV28, the J call TRBJ2-3, with D possibly TRBD2 on 5 matching bases. This CDR3 comprises 14 residues. V lost 8 bases to trimming and J lost 0 bases, with 12 bases between them. Germline CDR1 MDHEN, CDR2 SYDVKM. The CDR3 is CASSPLASTDTQYF. CDR3 DNA sequence: TGTGCCAGCTCCCCTTTAGCGAGCACAGATACGCAGTATTTT. The full variable domain, its missing parts supplied by reference TRBV28 and TRBJ2-3, is DVKVTQSSRYLVKRTGEKVFLECVQDMDHENMFWYRQDPGLGLRLIYFSYDVKMKEKGDIPEGYSVSREKKERFSLILESASTNQTSMYLCASSPLASTDTQYFGPGTRLTVL.

J is TRBJ1-6 and V is TRBV6-4; 7 bases line up with TRBD1. Germline V gene data show CDR1 as MRHNA and CDR2 as SNTAGT. This CDR3 spans 14 amino acids. Trimming removed 6 bases from V and 10 bases from J; junction bases left unmatched: 9. The CDR3 nucleotides are TGTGCCAGCAGCGCGACAGGGAACAGCTCACCCCTCCACTTT. Residues: CASSATGNSSPLHF.

V usage is TRBV16 and J usage is TRBJ2-2, with 9 nucleotides matching TRBD1. The CDR3 is 14 residues long. Germline V lookup: CDR1 KGHSY, CDR2 FQNENV. Germline trimming cut 7 bases from V and 2 bases from J; bases unmatched to any gene: 2. CDR3 sequence reads: CASKGQGNTGELFF. The CDR3 DNA sequence: TGTGCCAGCAAGGGACAGGGTAACACCGGGGAGCTGTTTTTT.

The chain couples TRBV19 to TRBJ2-1; D uncertain. CDR1 is LNHDA, CDR2 SQIVND, per germline (reference sequence). V was shortened by 1 base and J by 5 bases, with 6 bases between the two germline ends. This CDR3 region has 13 residues. The CDR3 sequence: CASSIVSNNEQFF. The CDR3 DNA reads as TGTGCCAGTAGTATAGTGAGCAACAATGAGCAGTTCTTC.

This clone was seen only a few times. The rearrangement links TRBV7-9 to TRBJ2-1; possibly TRBD2 for D (6 bases). Trimming removed 1 base from V and 9 bases from J, with 10 bases in between. This CDR3 has 13 residues. In germline, CDR1 is SEHNR, CDR2 FQNEAQ (reference sequence). CDR3 amino acids: CASSLETSREQFF. For the CDR3, the DNA is TGTGCCAGCAGCTTAGAGACTAGTCGTGAGCAGTTCTTC.

This clone was observed a handful of times. CDR3 sequence reads: CASSFSTGALNSPLHF. The CDR3 bases are TGTGCCAGCAGCTTCTCGACAGGGGCACTCAATTCACCCCTCCACTTT. The chain links TRBV7-8 to TRBJ1-6; TRBD1 matches 8 bases. V was pared by 3 bases and J by 7 bases, with 8 bases of the junction left unmatched. There are 16 residues in the CDR3. The germline gives CDR1 SGHVS, CDR2 FQNEAQ.

A few counts support this clone. As DNA, the CDR3 is TGCGCCAGCAGCTCCATCGGACAAGATCGGGAGCAGTACTTC. As protein: CASSSIGQDREQYF. The J gene is TRBJ2-7, the V gene TRBV5-1, with D perhaps TRBD1 (5 bases). Trimming shortened V by 3 bases and J by 7 bases, and 17 bases separated the two germline ends. Germline V gene data show CDR1 as SGHRS and CDR2 as YFSETQ. The CDR3 covers 14 residues.

There are a few counts of this clone. CDR3 in amino acids: CASSNRGGEQYF. The CDR3 DNA is TGTGCCAGCAGCAATCGCGGGGGCGAGCAGTACTTC. V is TRBV7-9 and J is TRBJ2-7; 7 bases fit TRBD2. CDR1 is SEHNR, CDR2 FQNEAQ, per germline (reference sequence). The CDR3 runs 12 residues. The junction had 4 bases not matched to a gene; V was cut back by 5 bases and J by 6 bases.

The gene calls are TRBV6-6 and TRBJ2-7; no firm D call. The CDR3 is made up of 12 amino acids. The V end lost 8 bases, the J end lost 4 bases, and 12 bases lay between the germline ends. In germline, CDR1 is MNHNY, CDR2 SVGAGI (reference sequence). CDR3 protein: CASRRRPYEQYF. In DNA, the CDR3 is TGTGCCAGCCGCCGGCGGCCTTACGAGCAGTACTTC.